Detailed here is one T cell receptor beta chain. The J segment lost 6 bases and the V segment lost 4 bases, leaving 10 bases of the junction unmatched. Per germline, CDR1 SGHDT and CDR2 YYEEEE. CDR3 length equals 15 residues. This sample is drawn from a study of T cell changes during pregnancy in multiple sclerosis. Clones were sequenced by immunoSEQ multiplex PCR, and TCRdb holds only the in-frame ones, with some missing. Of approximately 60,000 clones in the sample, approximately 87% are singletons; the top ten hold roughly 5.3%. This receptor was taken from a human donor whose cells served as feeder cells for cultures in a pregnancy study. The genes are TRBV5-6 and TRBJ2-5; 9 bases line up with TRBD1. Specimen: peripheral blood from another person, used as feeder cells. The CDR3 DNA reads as TGTGCCAGCAGCGACACCGGACAGGGGATCAAGACCCAGTACTTC. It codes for CASSDTGQGIKTQYF.